Presented here are 5 T cell receptor beta chains from one specimen sequenced in a study of shared clonotypes between healthy human individuals. This table comes from immunoSEQ multiplex PCR, and its TCRdb copy is limited to in-frame clones, with some not included. This table holds 400,000 to 600,000 clones, roughly 95% found once. Material: naive CD4+ T cells sorted from blood. Subset specified: CD45RA+ positively selected. These receptors originate from a woman aged 25 to 39 in good health.

This clone was seen just once. This chain joins TRBV27 and TRBJ1-5; TRBD1 matches at 9 bases. Germline lookup yields CDR1 MNHEY and CDR2 SMNVEV (reference sequence). V was pared by 5 bases and J by 2 bases, with 10 bases of the junction left unmatched. The CDR3 is made up of 17 amino acids. CDR3: CASSPLTGGLGNQPQHF. The CDR3 region has the DNA TGTGCCAGCAGTCCGCTAACAGGGGGCTTGGGCAATCAGCCCCAGCATTTT.

J is TRBJ1-1 and V is TRBV28; a possible D gene is TRBD1 (5 bases). V shed 3 bases and J shed 11 bases, with 10 bases lying between them. The CDR3 extends over 11 amino acids. The germline V gene has CDR1 MDHEN and CDR2 SYDVKM. CDR3 sequence reads: CASSFQRQAFF. Written as DNA, the CDR3 is TGTGCCAGCAGTTTTCAGAGACAGGCTTTCTTT.

This clone was observed once. The rearrangement joins TRBV18 to TRBJ1-3, with D perhaps matching TRBD1 (6 bases). CDR1 KGHSH and CDR2 LQKENI come from the germline V gene. V gave up 6 bases and J gave up 1 base, with 16 bases separating them. The CDR3 contains 16 residues. The CDR3 DNA sequence: TGTGCCAGCTCGCCCGACAGGAAGGGTTCTGGAAACACCATATATTTT. Translation: CASSPDRKGSGNTIYF.

V usage is TRBV5-4 and J usage is TRBJ1-4, with D perhaps matching TRBD1 (5 bases). This CDR3 is built from 14 residues. Germline CDR1 SGHNT, CDR2 YYREEE (reference sequence). Trimming removed 4 bases from V and 4 bases from J, with 11 bases in between. CDR3 sequence reads: CASSRQGGNEKLFF. CDR3 sequence (DNA): TGTGCCAGCAGCCGTCAGGGTGGTAATGAAAAACTGTTTTTT.

In its sample, this clone was seen once. The chain uses TRBV28 and TRBJ2-1; TRBD2 might be the D (6 bases). The ends were cut back, 4 bases at V and 2 bases at J, with 15 bases in the middle. The V gene's germline CDR1 is MDHEN and CDR2 SYDVKM. The CDR3 consists of 16 residues. CDR3 coding DNA: TGTGCCAGCAGTTCCTCAGGAGCGGGCGCCTACAATGAGCAGTTCTTC. Translated, it gives CASSSSGAGAYNEQFF.